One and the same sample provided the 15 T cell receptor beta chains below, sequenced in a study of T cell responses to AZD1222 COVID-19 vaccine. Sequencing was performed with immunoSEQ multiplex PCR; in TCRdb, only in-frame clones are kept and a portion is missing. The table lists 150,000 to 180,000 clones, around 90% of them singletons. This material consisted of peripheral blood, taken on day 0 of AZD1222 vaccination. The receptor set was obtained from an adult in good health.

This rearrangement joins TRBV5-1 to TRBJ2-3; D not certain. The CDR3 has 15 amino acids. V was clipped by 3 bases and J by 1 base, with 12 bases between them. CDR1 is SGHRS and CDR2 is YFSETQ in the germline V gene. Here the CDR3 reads CASSWTGSGTDTQYF. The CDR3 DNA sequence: TGCGCCAGCAGCTGGACCGGGTCTGGCACAGATACGCAGTATTTT. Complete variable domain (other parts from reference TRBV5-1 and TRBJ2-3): KAGVTQTPRYLIKTRGQQVTLSCSPISGHRSVSWYQQTPGQGLQFLFEYFSETQRNKGNFPGRFSGRQFSNSRSEMNVSTLELGDSALYLCASSWTGSGTDTQYFGPGTRLTVL.

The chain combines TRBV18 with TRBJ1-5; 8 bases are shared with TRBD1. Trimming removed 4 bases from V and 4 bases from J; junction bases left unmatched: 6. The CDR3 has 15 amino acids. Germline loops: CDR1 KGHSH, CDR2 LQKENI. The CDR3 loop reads CASSLGQGRNQPQHF. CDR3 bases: TGTGCCAGCTCACTCGGACAGGGACGGAATCAGCCCCAGCATTTT.

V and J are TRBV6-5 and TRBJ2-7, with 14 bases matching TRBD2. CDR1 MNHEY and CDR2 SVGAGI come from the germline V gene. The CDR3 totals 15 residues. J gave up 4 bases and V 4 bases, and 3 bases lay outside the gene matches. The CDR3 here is CASSSGTSGSYEQYF. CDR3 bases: TGTGCCAGCAGTTCCGGGACTAGCGGGAGTTACGAGCAGTACTTC.

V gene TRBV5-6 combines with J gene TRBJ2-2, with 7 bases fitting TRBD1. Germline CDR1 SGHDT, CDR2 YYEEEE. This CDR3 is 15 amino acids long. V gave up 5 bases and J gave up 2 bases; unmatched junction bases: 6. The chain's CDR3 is CASRRGQINTGELFF. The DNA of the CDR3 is TGTGCCAGCAGGAGGGGGCAAATTAACACCGGGGAGCTGTTTTTT.

CDR3 sequence (DNA): TGCGCCAGCAGCCTTTATGTGGGGGCGGCCGGGGAGCTGTTTTTT. It translates to CASSLYVGAAGELFF. The chain couples TRBV5-1 to TRBJ2-2; a weak D match, TRBD1 (6 bases). Germline V CDR1 and CDR2: SGHRS, YFSETQ. Trimming took off 4 bases at V and 6 bases at J, with 16 bases between the two ends. The length of the CDR3 is 15 residues.

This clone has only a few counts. Here the CDR3 reads CASSLFGSNEKLFF. The CDR3, as DNA: TGTGCCAGCAGCTTATTTGGGTCGAATGAAAAACTGTTTTTT. This chain joins TRBV7-9 and TRBJ1-4, with no clear D. Per germline, CDR1 SEHNR and CDR2 FQNEAQ (reference sequence). The CDR3 sequence is 14 residues long. Trimming shortened V by 2 bases and J by 5 bases, and 9 bases separated the two germline ends.

CDR3 sequence reads: CATLRRRSGKVDTGELFF. Written as DNA, the CDR3 is TGTGCCACCCTCCGGAGGAGGTCGGGGAAGGTGGACACCGGGGAGCTGTTTTTT. The rearrangement joins TRBV7-2 to TRBJ2-2; D possibly corresponds to TRBD2 (5 bases). This CDR3 has 18 residues. Germline V gene sequence: CDR1 SGHTA, CDR2 FQGNSA. V shed 10 bases and J shed 3 bases, with 27 bases lying between them.

The CDR3, as DNA: TGTGCCAGCAGATCTACCGGGACAGGGATCAACGAGCAGTACTTC. It yields the protein CASRSTGTGINEQYF. The chain is built from TRBV13 and TRBJ2-7; 9 nucleotides align to TRBD1. CDR1 PRHDT and CDR2 FYEKMQ come from the germline V gene (reference sequence). CDR3 length: 15 amino acids. V dropped 6 bases and J dropped 5; count of bases not matched to a gene: 11.

The CDR3 region is CASSQDASYQETQYF. CDR3 DNA: TGCGCCAGCAGCCAAGATGCCAGCTACCAAGAGACCCAGTACTTC. The chain is built from TRBV4-1 and TRBJ2-5; D is ambiguous. Looked up from germline, CDR1 is MGHRA and CDR2 is YSYEKL. With 0 bases removed from V and 0 bases from J, the gap between germline ends came to 8 bases. CDR3 length: 15 residues.

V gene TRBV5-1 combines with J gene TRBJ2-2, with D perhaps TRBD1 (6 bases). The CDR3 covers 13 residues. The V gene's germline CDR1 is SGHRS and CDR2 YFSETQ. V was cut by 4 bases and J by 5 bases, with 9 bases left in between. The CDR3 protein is CASSLQGTGELFF. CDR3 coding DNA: TGCGCCAGCAGCCTACAGGGAACCGGGGAGCTGTTTTTT.

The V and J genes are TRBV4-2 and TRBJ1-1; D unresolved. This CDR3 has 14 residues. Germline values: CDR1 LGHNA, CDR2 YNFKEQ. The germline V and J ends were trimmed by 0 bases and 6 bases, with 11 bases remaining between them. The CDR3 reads CASSQDSTVAEAFF. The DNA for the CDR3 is TGTGCCAGCAGCCAAGATTCAACAGTCGCTGAAGCTTTCTTT.

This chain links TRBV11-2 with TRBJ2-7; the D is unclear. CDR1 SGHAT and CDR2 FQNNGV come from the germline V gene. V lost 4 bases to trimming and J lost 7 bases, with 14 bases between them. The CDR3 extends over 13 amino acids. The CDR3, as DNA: TGTGCCAGCAGCTCACAACCCTCGGCGGAGCAGTACTTC. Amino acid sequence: CASSSQPSAEQYF.

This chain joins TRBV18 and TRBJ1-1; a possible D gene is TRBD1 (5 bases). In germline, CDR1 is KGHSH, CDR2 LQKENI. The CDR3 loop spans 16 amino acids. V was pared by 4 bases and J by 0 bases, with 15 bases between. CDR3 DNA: TGTGCCAGCTCACGGGACCGCCTAAGTCTGAACACTGAAGCTTTCTTT. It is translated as CASSRDRLSLNTEAFF.

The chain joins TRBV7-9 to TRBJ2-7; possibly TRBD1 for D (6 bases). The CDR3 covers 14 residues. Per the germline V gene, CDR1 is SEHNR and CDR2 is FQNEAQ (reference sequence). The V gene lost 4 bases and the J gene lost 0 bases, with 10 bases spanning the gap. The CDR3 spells CASSSDRSSYEQYF. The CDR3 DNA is TGTGCCAGCAGCTCTGACAGGAGCTCCTACGAGCAGTACTTC.

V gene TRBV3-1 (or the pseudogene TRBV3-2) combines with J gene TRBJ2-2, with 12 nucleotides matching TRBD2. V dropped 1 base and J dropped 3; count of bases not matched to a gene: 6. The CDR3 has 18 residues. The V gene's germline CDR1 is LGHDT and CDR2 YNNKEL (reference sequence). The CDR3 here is CASSQVSSGGAYTGELFF. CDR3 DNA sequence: TGTGCCAGCAGCCAAGTATCTAGCGGGGGGGCGTACACCGGGGAGCTGTTTTTT.